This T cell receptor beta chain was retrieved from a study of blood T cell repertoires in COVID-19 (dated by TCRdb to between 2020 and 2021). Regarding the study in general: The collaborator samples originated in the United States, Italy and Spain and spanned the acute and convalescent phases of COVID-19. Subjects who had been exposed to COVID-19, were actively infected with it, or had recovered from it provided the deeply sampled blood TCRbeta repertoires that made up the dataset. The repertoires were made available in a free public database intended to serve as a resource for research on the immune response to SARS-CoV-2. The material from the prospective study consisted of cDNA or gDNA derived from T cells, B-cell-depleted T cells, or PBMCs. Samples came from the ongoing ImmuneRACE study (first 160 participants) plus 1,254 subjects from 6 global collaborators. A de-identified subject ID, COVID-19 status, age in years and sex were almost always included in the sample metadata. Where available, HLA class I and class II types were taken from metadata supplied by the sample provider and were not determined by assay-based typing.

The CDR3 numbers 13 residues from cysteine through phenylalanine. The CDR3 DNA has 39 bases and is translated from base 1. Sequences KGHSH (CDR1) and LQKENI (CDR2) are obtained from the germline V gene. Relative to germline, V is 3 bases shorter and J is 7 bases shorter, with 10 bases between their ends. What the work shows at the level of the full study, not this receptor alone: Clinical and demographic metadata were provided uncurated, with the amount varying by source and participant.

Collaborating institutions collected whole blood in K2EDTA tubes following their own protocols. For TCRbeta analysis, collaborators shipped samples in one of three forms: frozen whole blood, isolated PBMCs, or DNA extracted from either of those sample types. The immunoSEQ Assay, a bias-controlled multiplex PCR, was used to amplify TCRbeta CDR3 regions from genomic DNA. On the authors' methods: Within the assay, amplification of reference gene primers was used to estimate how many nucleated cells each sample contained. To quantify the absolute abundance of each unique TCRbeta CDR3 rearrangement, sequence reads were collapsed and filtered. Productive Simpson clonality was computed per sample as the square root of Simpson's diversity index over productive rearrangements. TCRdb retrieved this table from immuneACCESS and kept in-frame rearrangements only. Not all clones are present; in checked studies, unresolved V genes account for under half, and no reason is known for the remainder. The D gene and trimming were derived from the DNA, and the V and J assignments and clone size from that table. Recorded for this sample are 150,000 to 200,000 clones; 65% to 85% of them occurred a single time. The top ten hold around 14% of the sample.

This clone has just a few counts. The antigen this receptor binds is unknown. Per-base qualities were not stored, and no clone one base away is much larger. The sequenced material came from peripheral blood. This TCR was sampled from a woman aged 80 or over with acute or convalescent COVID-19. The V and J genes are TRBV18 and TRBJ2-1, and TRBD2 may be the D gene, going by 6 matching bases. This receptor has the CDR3 CASSPSTRNEQFF. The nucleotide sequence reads TGTGCCAGCTCACCTTCGACTAGGAATGAGCAGTTCTTC.